Listed here are 19 T cell receptor beta chains from one sample, sequenced in a study of blood T cell repertoires in COVID-19. Sequencing was performed with immunoSEQ multiplex PCR; in TCRdb, only in-frame clones are kept and a portion is missing. The profile covers approximately 230,000 clones, with around four fifths appearing a single time and approximately 16% taken by the ten largest. Input material: PBMCs or T cells enriched from blood (not recorded which). The origin of the receptors is a man aged 35 to 55 who had recovered from COVID-19.

This clone was detected only once. This chain uses TRBV7-6 with TRBJ1-1; 11 bases map to TRBD1. Germline V gene data show CDR1 as SGHVS and CDR2 as FNYEAQ. The CDR3 spans 16 residues. The trim removed 1 base at V and 7 bases at J, leaving 8 bases unmatched. As DNA, the CDR3 is TGTGCCAGCAGCTTAGTGGGACAGGGGGTACAGGGTGAAGCTTTCTTT. Its translation is CASSLVGQGVQGEAFF. Complete variable domain (other parts from reference TRBV7-6 and TRBJ1-1): GAGVSQSPRYKVTKRGQDVALRCDPISGHVSLYWYRQALGQGPEFLTYFNYEAQQDKSGLPNDRFSAERPEGSISTLTIQRTEQRDSAMYRCASSLVGQGVQGEAFFGQGTRLTVV.

The CDR3 spells CASSLWQGKSSYNSPLHF. The CDR3 bases are TGTGCCAGCAGTTTATGGCAGGGCAAGAGCTCCTATAATTCACCCCTCCACTTT. The gene calls are TRBV27 and TRBJ1-6; D might be TRBD1 (5 bases). V lost 1 base, J lost 0 bases, and 13 bases lay in between. Per germline, CDR1 MNHEY and CDR2 SMNVEV (reference sequence). The CDR3 is 18 amino acids.

The chain couples TRBV28 to TRBJ1-2; 8 bases agree with TRBD1. V lost 4 bases and J lost 0; bases outside the gene matches: 4. In germline, CDR1 is MDHEN, CDR2 SYDVKM. This CDR3 is built from 15 residues. As DNA, the CDR3 is TGTGCCAGCAGTTCCCCAGGGGGCCCTAACTATGGCTACACCTTC. Residues: CASSSPGGPNYGYTF.

The chain recombines TRBV29-1 with TRBJ2-3; D gene ambiguous. The CDR3 is 12 residues long. V lost 6 bases, J lost 2 bases, and 9 bases lay in between. Per the germline V gene, CDR1 is SQVTM and CDR2 is ANQGSEA. The CDR3 region is CSVLAFTDTQYF. CDR3 bases: TGCAGCGTCCTGGCCTTCACAGATACGCAGTATTTT.

This chain links TRBV5-1 with TRBJ1-1, with D maybe TRBD1 (5 bases). CDR1 and CDR2 (germline): SGHRS, YFSETQ. This CDR3 has 12 amino acids. V lost 4 bases and J lost 9, with 13 bases in between. DNA for the CDR3: TGCGCCAGCAGCGACCAGGGAGGGAAAGCTTTCTTT. Translated: CASSDQGGKAFF.

CDR3 sequence: CASTPRGGMERGTYNEQFF. CDR3 nucleotide sequence: TGCGCCAGCACCCCTAGGGGGGGCATGGAGCGGGGTACTTACAATGAGCAGTTCTTC. V and J are TRBV5-1 and TRBJ2-1; D may be TRBD2 (7 bases). V was pared by 6 bases and J by 4 bases, with 29 bases between. In germline, CDR1 is SGHRS, CDR2 YFSETQ. CDR3 size: 19 residues.

The DNA for the CDR3 is TGTGCCATCAGACCGGGTGCGAACACCGGGGAGCTGTTTTTT. This sequence encodes CAIRPGANTGELFF. This chain connects TRBV10-3 to TRBJ2-2; the D is unclear. Deletions cut 6 bases from V and 0 bases from J, with 8 bases between. The germline CDR1 and CDR2 sequences are ENHRY and SYGVKD. The CDR3 covers 14 residues.

V usage is TRBV7-6 and J usage is TRBJ2-7, with a weak D call TRBD1 (6 bases). Germline V CDR1 and CDR2: SGHVS, FNYEAQ. The V end was cut by 1 base, the J end by 4 bases, with 20 bases between. The CDR3 has 17 amino acids. The CDR3 nucleotides are TGTGCCAGCAGCTTAGGGCCGACAGGTTTCCGTGGATACGAGCAGTACTTC. Translating gives CASSLGPTGFRGYEQYF.

With respect to this clone: Within the sample, other DNA sequences also encode this same CDR3. This sequence joins TRBV18 and TRBJ1-2, with a tentative D call TRBD1 (6 bases). The CDR3 is made up of 13 amino acids. The germline gives CDR1 KGHSH, CDR2 LQKENI. With 6 bases removed from V and 2 bases from J, the gap between germline ends came to 10 bases. Written as DNA, the CDR3 is TGTGCCAGCTCGCCGGACAGAAACTATGGCTACACCTTC. Translation: CASSPDRNYGYTF. The full variable domain, its missing parts supplied by reference TRBV18 and TRBJ1-2, is NAGVMQNPRHLVRRRGQEARLRCSPMKGHSHVYWYRQLPEEGLKFMVYLQKENIIDESGMPKERFSAEFPKEGPSILRIQQVVRGDSAAYFCASSPDRNYGYTFGSGTRLTVV.

The chain uses TRBV14 and TRBJ1-5, with D tentatively TRBD1 (5 bases). Germline CDR1 and CDR2: SGHDN and FVKESK. This CDR3 is built from 14 residues. Trimming pared 0 bases from V and 5 bases from J, leaving 8 bases between. This chain's CDR3 is CASSQELGDQPQHF. The CDR3 nucleotides read TGTGCCAGCAGCCAAGAGTTAGGGGATCAGCCCCAGCATTTT.

The gene calls are TRBV3-1 (or the pseudogene TRBV3-2) and TRBJ2-3; 10 bases agree with TRBD2. V dropped 4 bases and J dropped 4; count of bases not matched to a gene: 11. CDR3 length: 17 amino acids. CDR1 and CDR2 (germline): LGHDT, YNNKEL (reference sequence). Written as DNA, the CDR3 is TGTGCCAGCAGCCTTTCACTTCTCACTAGCGGGGCAGATACGCAGTATTTT. Its translation: CASSLSLLTSGADTQYF.

The chain uses TRBV12-3 or TRBV12-4 and TRBJ1-2; a weak D match, TRBD1 (5 bases). Trimming left V 5 bases short and J 5 bases short, with 9 bases between. The CDR3 covers 12 residues. The CDR3 is CASSPTAYGYTF. The CDR3 region has the DNA TGTGCCAGCAGTCCGACAGCTTATGGCTACACCTTC.

The chain uses TRBV30 and TRBJ2-5; 10 nucleotides agree with TRBD2. The CDR3 totals 15 residues. CDR1 is GTSNPN and CDR2 is SVGIG in the germline V gene (reference sequence). V shed 4 bases and J 5 bases; nucleotides not matched to a gene: 10. DNA for the CDR3: TGTGCCTGGAATAGGCAAGAGCGGGGGGGGGAGACCCAGTACTTC. Translation gives CAWNRQERGGETQYF.

V is TRBV7-2 and J is TRBJ1-2; TRBD1 aligns across 7 bases. CDR1 is SGHTA and CDR2 is FQGNSA in the germline V gene. The trim removed 4 bases at V and 6 bases at J, leaving 11 bases unmatched. There are 15 residues in the CDR3. The CDR3 DNA reads TGTGCCAGCAGCTCCACCCGCGGGACAGTAAATGGCTACACCTTC. Amino acids: CASSSTRGTVNGYTF.

The rearrangement uses TRBV3-1 (or the pseudogene TRBV3-2) and TRBJ1-5; D not certain. The V gene's germline CDR1 is LGHDT and CDR2 YNNKEL (reference sequence). Trimming took off 1 base at V and 1 base at J, with 5 bases between the two ends. The CDR3 loop spans 14 amino acids. CDR3 residues: CASSQVASNQPQHF. The CDR3 DNA reads as TGTGCCAGCAGCCAAGTTGCGAGCAATCAGCCCCAGCATTTT.

This chain uses TRBV13 with TRBJ2-1, with 12 positions matching TRBD2. The trim removed 4 bases at V and 0 bases at J, leaving 7 bases unmatched. In germline, CDR1 is PRHDT, CDR2 FYEKMQ (reference sequence). This CDR3 has 18 residues. In nucleotides, the CDR3 is TGTGCCAGCAGCTCCTTCACTAGCGGGGGGATCTCCTACAATGAGCAGTTCTTC. Its translation is CASSSFTSGGISYNEQFF.

The chain recombines TRBV29-1 with TRBJ2-3, with D possibly TRBD2 on 5 matching bases. V was trimmed by 2 bases and J by 3 bases, leaving 6 bases between them. From germline, CDR1 is SQVTM and CDR2 ANQGSEA. The length of the CDR3 is 12 residues. CDR3 DNA: TGCAGCGTTGAATCGGGGACAGATACGCAGTATTTT. This gives the protein CSVESGTDTQYF.

V and J are TRBV2 and TRBJ2-7, with 8 positions matching TRBD1. J lost 5 bases, V lost 5 bases, and 14 bases had no gene match. This CDR3 has 16 residues. The germline V gene encodes CDR1 SNHLY and CDR2 FYNNEI. CDR3 in DNA: TGTGCCAGCAGTCCCCCTGGGAGGACAGGGATGAACGAGCAGTACTTC. Its translation is CASSPPGRTGMNEQYF.

The chain is built from TRBV14 and TRBJ2-1; tentatively, D is TRBD2 (6 bases). CDR3 length: 13 residues. The V and J ends lost 4 bases and 12 bases respectively, with 16 bases between them. Germline loops: CDR1 SGHDN, CDR2 FVKESK. The CDR3 DNA reads as TGTGCCAGCAGCCTTGGACTAACCCGGGGGCAGTTCTTC. Encoded protein: CASSLGLTRGQFF.